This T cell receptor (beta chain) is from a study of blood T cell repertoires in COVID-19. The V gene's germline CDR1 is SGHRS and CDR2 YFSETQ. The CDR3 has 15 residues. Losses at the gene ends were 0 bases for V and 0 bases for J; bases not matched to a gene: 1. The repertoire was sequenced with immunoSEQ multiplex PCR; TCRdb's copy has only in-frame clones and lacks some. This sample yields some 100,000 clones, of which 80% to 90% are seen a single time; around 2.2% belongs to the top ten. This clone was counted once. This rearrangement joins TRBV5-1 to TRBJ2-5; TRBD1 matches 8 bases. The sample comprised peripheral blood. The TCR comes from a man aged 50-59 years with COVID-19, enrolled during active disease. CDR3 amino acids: CASSLGTGNQETQYF. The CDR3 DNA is TGCGCCAGCAGCTTGGGGACAGGGAACCAAGAGACCCAGTACTTC.